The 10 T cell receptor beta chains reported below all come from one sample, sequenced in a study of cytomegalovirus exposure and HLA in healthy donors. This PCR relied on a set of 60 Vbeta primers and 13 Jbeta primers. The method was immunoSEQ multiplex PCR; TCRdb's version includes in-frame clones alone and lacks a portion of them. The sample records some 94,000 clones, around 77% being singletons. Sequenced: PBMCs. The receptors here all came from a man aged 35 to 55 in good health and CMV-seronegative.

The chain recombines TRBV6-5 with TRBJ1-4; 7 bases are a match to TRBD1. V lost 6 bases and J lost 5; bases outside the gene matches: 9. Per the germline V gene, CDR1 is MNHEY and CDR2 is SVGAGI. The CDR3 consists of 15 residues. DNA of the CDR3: TGTGCCAGCAGCCGCATGGACAGGACAAATGAAAAACTGTTTTTT. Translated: CASSRMDRTNEKLFF.

CDR3 nucleotides: TGCGCCAGCAGAACATCAGGGCGGCAAGAGACCCAGTACTTC. Translated: CASRTSGRQETQYF. V gene TRBV10-2 combines with J gene TRBJ2-5; possible D gene TRBD1, 5 bases. CDR1 and CDR2 (germline): WSHSY, SAAADI. The CDR3 spans 14 residues. The ends were cut back, 6 bases at V and 2 bases at J, with 13 bases in the middle.

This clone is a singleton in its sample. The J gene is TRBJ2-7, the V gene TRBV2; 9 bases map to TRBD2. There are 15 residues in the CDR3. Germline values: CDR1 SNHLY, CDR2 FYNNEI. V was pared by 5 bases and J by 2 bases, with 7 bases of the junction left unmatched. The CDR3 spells CASSILAGPTYEQYF. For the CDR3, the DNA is TGTGCCAGCAGTATACTAGCGGGCCCAACCTACGAGCAGTACTTC.

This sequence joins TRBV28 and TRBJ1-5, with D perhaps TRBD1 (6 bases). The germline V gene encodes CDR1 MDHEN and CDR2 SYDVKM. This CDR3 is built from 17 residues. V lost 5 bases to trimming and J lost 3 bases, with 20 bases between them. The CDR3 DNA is TGTGCCAGCAGTCCTTCTTCCTTGGACAGCCTCAATCAGCCCCAGCATTTT. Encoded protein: CASSPSSLDSLNQPQHF.

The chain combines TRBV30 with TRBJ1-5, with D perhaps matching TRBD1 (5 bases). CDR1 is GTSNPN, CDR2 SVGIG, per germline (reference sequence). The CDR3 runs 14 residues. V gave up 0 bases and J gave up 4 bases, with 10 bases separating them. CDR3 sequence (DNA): TGTGCCTGGAGTGTAAGACAGATTAATCAGCCCCAGCATTTT. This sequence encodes CAWSVRQINQPQHF.

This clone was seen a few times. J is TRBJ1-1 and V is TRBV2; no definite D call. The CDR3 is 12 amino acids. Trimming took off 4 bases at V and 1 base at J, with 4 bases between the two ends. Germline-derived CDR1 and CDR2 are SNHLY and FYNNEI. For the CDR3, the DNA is TGTGCCAGCAGTGCCAGGAACACTGAAGCTTTCTTT. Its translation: CASSARNTEAFF.

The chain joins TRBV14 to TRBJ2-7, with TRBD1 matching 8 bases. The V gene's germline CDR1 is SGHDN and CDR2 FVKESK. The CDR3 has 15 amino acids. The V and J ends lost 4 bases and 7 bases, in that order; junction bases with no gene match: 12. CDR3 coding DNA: TGTGCCAGCAGCCCCCTGGTGACAGGGGCTGGGGAGCAGTACTTC. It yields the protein CASSPLVTGAGEQYF.

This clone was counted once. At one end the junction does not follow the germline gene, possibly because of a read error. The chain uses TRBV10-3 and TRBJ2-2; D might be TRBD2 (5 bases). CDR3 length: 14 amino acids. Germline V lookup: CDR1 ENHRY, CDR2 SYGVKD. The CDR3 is CAIGEGEKPGELFF. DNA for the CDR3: TGTGCCATCGGTGAGGGAGAAAAGCCCGGGGAGCTGTTTTTT.

CDR3 residues: CASSQLQFNEKLFF. CDR3 DNA sequence: TGTGCCAGCAGTCAGTTGCAGTTTAATGAAAAACTGTTTTTT. This sequence joins TRBV28 and TRBJ1-4; no clear D. The CDR3 runs to 14 residues. Germline lookup yields CDR1 MDHEN and CDR2 SYDVKM. The V end lost 5 bases, the J end lost 4 bases, and 11 bases lay between the germline ends.

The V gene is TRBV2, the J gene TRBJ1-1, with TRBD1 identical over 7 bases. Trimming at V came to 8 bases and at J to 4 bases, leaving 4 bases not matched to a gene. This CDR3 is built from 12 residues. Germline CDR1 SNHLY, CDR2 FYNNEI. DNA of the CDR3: TGTGCCAGCGGGGCAGGGGGCACTGAAGCTTTCTTT. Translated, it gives CASGAGGTEAFF.